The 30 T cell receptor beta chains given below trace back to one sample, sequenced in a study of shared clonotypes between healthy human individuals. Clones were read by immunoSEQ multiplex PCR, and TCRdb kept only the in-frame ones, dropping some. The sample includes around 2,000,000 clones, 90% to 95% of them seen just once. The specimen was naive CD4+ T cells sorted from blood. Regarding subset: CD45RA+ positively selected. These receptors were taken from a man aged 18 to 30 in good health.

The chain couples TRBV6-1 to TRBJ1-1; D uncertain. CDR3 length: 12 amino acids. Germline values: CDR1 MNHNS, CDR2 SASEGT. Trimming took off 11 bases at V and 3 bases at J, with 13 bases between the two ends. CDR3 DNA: TGTGCCTCCCGGGCAGACTACACTGAAGCTTTCTTT. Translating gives CASRADYTEAFF.

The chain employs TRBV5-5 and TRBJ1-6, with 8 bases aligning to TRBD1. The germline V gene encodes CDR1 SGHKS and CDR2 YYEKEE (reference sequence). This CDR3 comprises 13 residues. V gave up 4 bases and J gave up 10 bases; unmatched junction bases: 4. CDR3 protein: CASSPRQGSPLHF. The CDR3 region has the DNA TGTGCCAGCAGCCCGCGACAGGGGTCACCCCTCCACTTT.

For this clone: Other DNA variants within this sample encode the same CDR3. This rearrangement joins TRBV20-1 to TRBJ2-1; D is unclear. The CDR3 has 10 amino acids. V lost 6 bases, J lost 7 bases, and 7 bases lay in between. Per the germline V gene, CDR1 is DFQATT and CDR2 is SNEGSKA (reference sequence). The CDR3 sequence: CSAPHNEQFF. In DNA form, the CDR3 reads TGCAGTGCACCCCATAATGAGCAGTTCTTC.

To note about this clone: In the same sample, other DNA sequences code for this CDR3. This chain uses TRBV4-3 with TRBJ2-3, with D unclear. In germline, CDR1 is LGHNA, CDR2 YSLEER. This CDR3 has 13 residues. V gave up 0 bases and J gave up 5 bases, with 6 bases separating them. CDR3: CASSQDLGDTQYF. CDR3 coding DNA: TGCGCCAGCAGCCAAGATCTGGGAGATACGCAGTATTTT.

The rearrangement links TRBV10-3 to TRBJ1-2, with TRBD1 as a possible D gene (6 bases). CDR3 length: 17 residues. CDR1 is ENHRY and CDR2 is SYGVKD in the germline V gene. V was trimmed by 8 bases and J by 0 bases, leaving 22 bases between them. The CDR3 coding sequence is TGTGCCATCGAAAGAGGTAACGGGGGCACCGCTAACTATGGCTACACCTTC. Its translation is CAIERGNGGTANYGYTF.

DNA for the CDR3: TGTGCCAGCCCCGAAAAACTGTTTTTT. Its protein product is CASPEKLFF. The chain couples TRBV7-9 to TRBJ1-4; no firm D call. The V gene's germline CDR1 is SEHNR and CDR2 FQNEAQ (reference sequence). Trimming removed 8 bases from V and 8 bases from J, with 3 bases in between. CDR3 size: 9 residues.

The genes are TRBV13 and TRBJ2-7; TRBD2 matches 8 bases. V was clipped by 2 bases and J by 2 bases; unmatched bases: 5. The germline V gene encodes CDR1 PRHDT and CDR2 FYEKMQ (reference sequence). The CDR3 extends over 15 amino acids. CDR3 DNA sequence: TGTGCCAGCAGCTTATCAGAGCGGGGGCCCTACGAGCAGTACTTC. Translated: CASSLSERGPYEQYF.

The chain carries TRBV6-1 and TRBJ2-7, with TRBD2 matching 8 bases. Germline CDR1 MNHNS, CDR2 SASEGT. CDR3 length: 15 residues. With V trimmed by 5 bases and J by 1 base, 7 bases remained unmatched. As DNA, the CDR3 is TGTGCCAGCAGTTTTAGCGGGGTAGCGTCCTACGAGCAGTACTTC. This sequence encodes CASSFSGVASYEQYF.

The CDR3 reads CANRGLSVGTEAFF. The CDR3 DNA reads TGTGCCAACAGGGGGCTGTCAGTAGGCACTGAAGCTTTCTTT. The chain couples TRBV2 to TRBJ1-1; 9 positions agree with TRBD1. CDR3 length: 14 amino acids. J lost 4 bases, V lost 10 bases, and 10 bases had no gene match. The germline CDR1 and CDR2 sequences are SNHLY and FYNNEI.

CDR3 region: CASSSGVNYGYTF. The CDR3 nucleotides are TGTGCCAGCAGCTCGGGGGTAAACTATGGCTACACCTTC. V is TRBV5-4 and J is TRBJ1-2, with D possibly matching TRBD1 (5 bases). Trimming pared 3 bases from V and 2 bases from J, leaving 8 bases between. The CDR3 consists of 13 residues. The V gene's germline CDR1 is SGHNT and CDR2 YYREEE (reference sequence).

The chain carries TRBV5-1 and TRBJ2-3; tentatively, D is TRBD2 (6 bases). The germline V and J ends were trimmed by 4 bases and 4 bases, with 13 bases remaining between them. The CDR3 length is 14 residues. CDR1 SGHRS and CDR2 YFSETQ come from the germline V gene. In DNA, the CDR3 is TGCGCCAGCAGCACTTCGGGACTGGCAGATACGCAGTATTTT. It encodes CASSTSGLADTQYF.

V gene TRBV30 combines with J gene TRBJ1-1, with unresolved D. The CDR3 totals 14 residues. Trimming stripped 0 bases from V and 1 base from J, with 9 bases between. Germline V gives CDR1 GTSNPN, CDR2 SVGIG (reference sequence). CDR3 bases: TGTGCCTGGAGTGTAAATCTAAAGAACACTGAAGCTTTCTTT. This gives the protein CAWSVNLKNTEAFF.

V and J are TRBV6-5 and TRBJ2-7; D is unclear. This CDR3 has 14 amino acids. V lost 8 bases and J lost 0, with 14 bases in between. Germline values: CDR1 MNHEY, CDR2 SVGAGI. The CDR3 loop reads CASGLSGISYEQYF. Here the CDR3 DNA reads TGTGCCAGCGGGTTATCAGGTATCTCCTACGAGCAGTACTTC.

The CDR3 reads CASSLEPSGGEETQYF. The CDR3 DNA sequence: TGCGCCAGCAGCTTGGAGCCTAGCGGGGGAGAAGAGACCCAGTACTTC. The chain recombines TRBV5-1 with TRBJ2-5; 10 bases are a match to TRBD2. The CDR3 length is 16 residues. Trimming cost V 0 bases and J 3 bases; bases outside gene matches: 5. The germline V gene has CDR1 SGHRS and CDR2 YFSETQ.

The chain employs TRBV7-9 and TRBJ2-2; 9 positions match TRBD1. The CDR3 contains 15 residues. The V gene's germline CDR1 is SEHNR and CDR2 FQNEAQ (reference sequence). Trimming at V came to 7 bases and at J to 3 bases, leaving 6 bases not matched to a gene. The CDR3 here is CASTPDRGYTGELFF. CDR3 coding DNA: TGTGCCAGCACCCCTGACAGGGGGTACACCGGGGAGCTGTTTTTT.

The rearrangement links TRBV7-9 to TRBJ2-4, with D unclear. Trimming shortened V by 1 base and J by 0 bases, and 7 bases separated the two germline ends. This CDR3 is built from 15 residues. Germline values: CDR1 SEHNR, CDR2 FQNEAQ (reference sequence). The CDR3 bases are TGTGCCAGCAGCTTAGTAGTTGTAGCCAAAAACATTCAGTACTTC. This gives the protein CASSLVVVAKNIQYF.

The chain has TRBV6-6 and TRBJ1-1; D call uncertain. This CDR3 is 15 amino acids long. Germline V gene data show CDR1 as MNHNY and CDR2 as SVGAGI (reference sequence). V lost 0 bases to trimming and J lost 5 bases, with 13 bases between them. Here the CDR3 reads CASSYSELLRTEAFF. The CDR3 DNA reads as TGTGCCAGCAGTTACTCCGAGTTACTCCGGACTGAAGCTTTCTTT.

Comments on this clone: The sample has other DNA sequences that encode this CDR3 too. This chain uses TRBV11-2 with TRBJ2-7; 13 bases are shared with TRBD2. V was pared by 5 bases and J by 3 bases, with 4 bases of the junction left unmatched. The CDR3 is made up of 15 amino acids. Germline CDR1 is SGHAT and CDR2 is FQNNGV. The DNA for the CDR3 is TGTGCCAGCAGCCCCCGACTAGCGGGAGGCTACGAGCAGTACTTC. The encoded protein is CASSPRLAGGYEQYF.

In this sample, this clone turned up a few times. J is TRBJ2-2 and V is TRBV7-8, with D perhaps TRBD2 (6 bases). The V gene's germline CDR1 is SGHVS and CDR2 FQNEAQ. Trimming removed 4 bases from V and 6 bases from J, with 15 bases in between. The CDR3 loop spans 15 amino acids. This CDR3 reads CASSSNGDWAGELFF. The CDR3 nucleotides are TGTGCCAGCAGCTCCAACGGGGACTGGGCCGGGGAGCTGTTTTTT.

CDR3 bases: TGTGCCAGCAGCCAGTGGGAGGGGATGAGGGGCGGCTACACCTTC. It codes for CASSQWEGMRGGYTF. The gene calls are TRBV6-5 and TRBJ1-2; weak D call: TRBD1 (5 bases). Germline loops: CDR1 MNHEY, CDR2 SVGAGI. The V and J ends lost 6 bases and 8 bases respectively, with 22 bases between them. This CDR3 has 15 residues.

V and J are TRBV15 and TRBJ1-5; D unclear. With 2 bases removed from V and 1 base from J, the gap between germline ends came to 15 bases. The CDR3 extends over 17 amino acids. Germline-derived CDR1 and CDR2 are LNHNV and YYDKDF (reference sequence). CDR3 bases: TGTGCCACCAGCAGACTCTTACAGCGATCGAGCAATCAGCCCCAGCATTTT. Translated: CATSRLLQRSSNQPQHF.

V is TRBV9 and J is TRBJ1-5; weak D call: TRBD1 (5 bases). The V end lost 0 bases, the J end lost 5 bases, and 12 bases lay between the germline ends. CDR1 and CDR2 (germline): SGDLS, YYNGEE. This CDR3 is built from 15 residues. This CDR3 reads CASSVAGTRDQPQHF. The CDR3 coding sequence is TGTGCCAGCAGCGTAGCGGGGACGAGGGATCAGCCCCAGCATTTT.

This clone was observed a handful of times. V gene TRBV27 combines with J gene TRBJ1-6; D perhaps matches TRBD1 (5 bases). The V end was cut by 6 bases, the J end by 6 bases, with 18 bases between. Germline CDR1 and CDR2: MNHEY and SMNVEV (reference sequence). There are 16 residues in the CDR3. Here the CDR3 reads CASRSPRESINSPLHF. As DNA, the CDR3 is TGTGCCAGCAGAAGCCCCAGGGAAAGTATTAATTCACCCCTCCACTTT.

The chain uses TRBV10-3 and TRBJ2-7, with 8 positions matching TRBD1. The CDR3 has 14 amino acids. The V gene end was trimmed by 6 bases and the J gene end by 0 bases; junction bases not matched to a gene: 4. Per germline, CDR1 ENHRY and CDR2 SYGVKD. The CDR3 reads CAISQGQDSYEQYF. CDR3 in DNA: TGTGCCATCAGCCAGGGACAGGACTCCTACGAGCAGTACTTC.

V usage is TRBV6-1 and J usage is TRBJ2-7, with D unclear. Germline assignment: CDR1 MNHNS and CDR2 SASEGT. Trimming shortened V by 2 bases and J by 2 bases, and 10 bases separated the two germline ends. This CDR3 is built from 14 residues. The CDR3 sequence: CASSEQLAAYEQYF. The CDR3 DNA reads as TGTGCCAGCAGTGAACAACTGGCAGCCTACGAGCAGTACTTC.

CDR3 loop: CASSLAGDEQFF. CDR3 nucleotide sequence: TGTGCCAGCAGTTTGGCTGGGGATGAGCAGTTCTTC. The gene calls are TRBV28 and TRBJ2-1; D is undetermined. CDR3 length: 12 residues. Germline CDR1 reads MDHEN; CDR2 reads SYDVKM. Trimming took off 3 bases at V and 8 bases at J, with 8 bases between the two ends.

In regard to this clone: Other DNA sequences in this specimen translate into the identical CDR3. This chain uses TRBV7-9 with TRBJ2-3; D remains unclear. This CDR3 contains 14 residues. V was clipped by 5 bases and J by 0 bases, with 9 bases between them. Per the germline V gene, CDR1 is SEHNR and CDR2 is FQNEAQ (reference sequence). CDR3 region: CASSLGPSTDTQYF. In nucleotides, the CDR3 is TGTGCCAGCAGCCTCGGCCCCAGCACAGATACGCAGTATTTT.

Here the CDR3 DNA reads TGTGCCAGCAGGGATGGCTACACCTTC. This sequence encodes CASRDGYTF. The chain has TRBV7-9 and TRBJ1-2, with D unresolved. V was trimmed by 6 bases and J by 6 bases, leaving 2 bases between them. Germline V gene data show CDR1 as SEHNR and CDR2 as FQNEAQ (reference sequence). The CDR3 runs 9 residues.

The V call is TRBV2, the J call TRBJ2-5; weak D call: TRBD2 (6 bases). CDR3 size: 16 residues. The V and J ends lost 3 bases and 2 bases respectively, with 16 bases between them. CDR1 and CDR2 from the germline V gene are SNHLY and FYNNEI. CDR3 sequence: CASSDPRDSNQETQYF. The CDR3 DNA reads TGTGCCAGCAGTGATCCTCGGGACTCCAATCAAGAGACCCAGTACTTC.

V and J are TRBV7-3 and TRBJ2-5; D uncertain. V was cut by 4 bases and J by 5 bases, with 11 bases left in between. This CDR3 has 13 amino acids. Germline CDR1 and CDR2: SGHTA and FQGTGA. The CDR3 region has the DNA TGTGCCAGCAGCTACTCCGCCTATGAGACCCAGTACTTC. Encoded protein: CASSYSAYETQYF.